The 22 T cell receptor beta chains given below trace back to one sample, sequenced in a study of blood T cell repertoires in COVID-19. The protocol was immunoSEQ multiplex PCR, while the TCRdb copy is restricted to in-frame clones and leaves out a portion. The sample holds 650,000 to 800,000 clones, over 80% seen once. The sequenced material came from peripheral blood. All receptors come from a woman aged 18 to 35 with acute or convalescent COVID-19.

The chain employs TRBV6-2 or TRBV6-3 and TRBJ2-7; D is ambiguous. This CDR3 region has 14 residues. V lost 6 bases to trimming and J lost 2 bases, with 14 bases between them. Germline V gives CDR1 MNHEY, CDR2 SVGEGT. CDR3 amino acids: CASSRRGQTYEQYF. CDR3 nucleotide sequence: TGTGCCAGCAGCCGCAGAGGCCAGACCTACGAGCAGTACTTC.

This clone has just one count. V and J are TRBV2 and TRBJ2-1, with TRBD1 matching 8 bases. J was trimmed by 6 bases and V by 6 bases; bases with no gene match: 13. The germline gives CDR1 SNHLY, CDR2 FYNNEI. The CDR3 runs to 16 residues. The CDR3 here is CASSPDRVGRGNEQFF. The DNA for the CDR3 is TGTGCCAGCAGCCCGGACAGGGTTGGAAGGGGCAATGAGCAGTTCTTC.

The chain combines TRBV10-3 with TRBJ1-2; 8 nucleotides line up with TRBD1. The CDR3 spans 11 residues. V gave up 10 bases and J gave up 4 bases; unmatched junction bases: 2. CDR1 ENHRY and CDR2 SYGVKD come from the germline V gene. The CDR3 nucleotides read TGTGCCACGGGACAGGCCTATGGCTACACCTTC. This encodes CATGQAYGYTF.

This chain links TRBV30 with TRBJ2-7; D not resolved. Germline V gene sequence: CDR1 GTSNPN, CDR2 SVGIG (reference sequence). The CDR3 totals 13 residues. The V gene lost 0 bases and the J gene lost 3 bases, with 9 bases spanning the gap. CDR3: CAWSVLAYYEQYF. The CDR3 nucleotides are TGTGCCTGGAGTGTCTTGGCTTACTACGAGCAGTACTTC. The whole variable domain, remainder taken from reference TRBV30 and TRBJ2-7, is SQTIHQWPATLVQPVGSPLSLECTVEGTSNPNLYWYRQAAGRGLQLLFYSVGIGQISSEVPQNLSASRPQDRQFILSSKKLLLSDSGFYLCAWSVLAYYEQYFGPGTRLTVT.

The gene calls are TRBV30 and TRBJ1-5, with D tentatively TRBD1 (6 bases). The CDR3 extends over 14 amino acids. Germline CDR1 GTSNPN, CDR2 SVGIG (reference sequence). With 5 bases removed from V and 3 bases from J, the gap between germline ends came to 14 bases. The CDR3 protein is CAWRDTNSNQPQHF. The CDR3 coding sequence is TGTGCCTGGCGGGACACCAATTCCAATCAGCCCCAGCATTTT.

The CDR3 coding sequence is TGTGCCAGCAGCTTGGGGGGAGGTCAGCCCCAGCATTTT. Its protein is CASSLGGGQPQHF. V is TRBV11-1 and J is TRBJ1-5; D is perhaps TRBD1 (5 bases). CDR1 is SGHAT and CDR2 is FQDESV in the germline V gene (reference sequence). The V end lost 3 bases, the J end lost 6 bases, and 9 bases lay between the germline ends. CDR3 length: 13 residues.

The genes are TRBV18 and TRBJ1-4; 8 nucleotides match TRBD1. Looked up from germline, CDR1 is KGHSH and CDR2 is LQKENI. The CDR3 covers 16 residues. The junction had 4 bases not matched to a gene; V was cut back by 3 bases and J by 1 base. CDR3 loop: CASSPQGAGTNEKLFF. CDR3 coding DNA: TGTGCCAGCTCACCGCAGGGGGCCGGAACTAATGAAAAACTGTTTTTT. The full variable domain, completed using reference TRBV18 and TRBJ1-4, is NAGVMQNPRHLVRRRGQEARLRCSPMKGHSHVYWYRQLPEEGLKFMVYLQKENIIDESGMPKERFSAEFPKEGPSILRIQQVVRGDSAAYFCASSPQGAGTNEKLFFGSGTQLSVL.

The V gene is TRBV29-1, the J gene TRBJ2-7; the D is unclear. Germline CDR1 reads SQVTM; CDR2 reads ANQGSEA. Deletions cut 3 bases from V and 0 bases from J, with 6 bases between. The CDR3 has 12 residues. CDR3: CSVEANSYEQYF. DNA for the CDR3: TGCAGCGTTGAGGCCAACTCCTACGAGCAGTACTTC.

This chain joins TRBV6-1 and TRBJ2-2, with a tentative D call TRBD1 (6 bases). The CDR3 length is 16 residues. With 1 base removed from V and 4 bases from J, the gap between germline ends came to 13 bases. Germline CDR1 reads MNHNS; CDR2 reads SASEGT. The CDR3 region has the DNA TGTGCCAGCAGTGAAGGGGCAGGGGCCCCCACCGGGGAGCTGTTTTTT. Protein sequence: CASSEGAGAPTGELFF.

This chain connects TRBV5-8 to TRBJ2-7; 9 bases match TRBD1. This CDR3 contains 14 residues. J gave up 3 bases and V 7 bases, and 8 bases lay outside the gene matches. Germline V gene sequence: CDR1 SGHTS, CDR2 YDEGEE. The CDR3 loop is CASGPTGGDYEQYF. Written as DNA, the CDR3 is TGTGCCAGCGGACCTACAGGGGGCGACTACGAGCAGTACTTC. The full variable domain, completed using reference TRBV5-8 and TRBJ2-7, is EAGVTQSPTHLIKTRGQQATLRCSPISGHTSVYWYQQALGLGLQFLLWYDEGEERNRGNFPPRFSGRQFPNYSSELNVNALELEDSALYLCASGPTGGDYEQYFGPGTRLTVT.

The chain joins TRBV27 to TRBJ2-2, with D perhaps TRBD2 (5 bases). Germline values: CDR1 MNHEY, CDR2 SMNVEV (reference sequence). The CDR3 length is 14 residues. V gave up 4 bases and J gave up 4 bases, with 10 bases separating them. The CDR3 protein is CASSSRTVTGELFF. The CDR3 DNA is TGTGCCAGCAGTTCAAGGACTGTCACCGGGGAGCTGTTTTTT.

This chain links TRBV9 with TRBJ1-6, with D possibly being TRBD1 (6 bases). The ends were cut back, 2 bases at V and 6 bases at J, with 12 bases in the middle. CDR3 length equals 15 residues. CDR1 is SGDLS, CDR2 YYNGEE, per germline. The chain's CDR3 is CASSVGQSINSPLHF. DNA for the CDR3: TGTGCCAGCAGCGTCGGACAGAGTATTAATTCACCCCTCCACTTT.

CDR3: CASSVPQGRVTGELFF. The CDR3, as DNA: TGTGCCAGCAGCGTCCCACAGGGACGAGTGACCGGGGAGCTGTTTTTT. V usage is TRBV5-5 and J usage is TRBJ2-2; D is perhaps TRBD1 (6 bases). V shed 4 bases and J shed 5 bases, with 18 bases lying between them. This CDR3 is 16 amino acids long. Germline assignment: CDR1 SGHKS and CDR2 YYEKEE (reference sequence).

The chain combines TRBV7-2 with TRBJ2-3; TRBD2 matches 8 bases. CDR1 and CDR2 (germline): SGHTA, FQGNSA. Germline trimming cut 2 bases from V and 1 base from J; bases unmatched to any gene: 8. The CDR3 is 17 residues long. The CDR3, as DNA: TGTGCCAGCAGCTTAATGTATACGGGGGGGGGCACAGATACGCAGTATTTT. Residues: CASSLMYTGGGTDTQYF.

The chain couples TRBV4-1 to TRBJ2-7; 7 nucleotides align to TRBD2. V trimming: 0 bases; J trimming: 6 bases; junction bases outside the gene matches: 14. Germline CDR1 reads MGHRA; CDR2 reads YSYEKL. The CDR3 spans 17 residues. The CDR3 DNA sequence: TGCGCCAGCAGCCAAGATTCTCCAGCGGGGTCTCTCGGCGAGCAGTACTTC. It codes for CASSQDSPAGSLGEQYF.

The chain joins TRBV10-3 to TRBJ1-4; TRBD1 might be the D (6 bases). Germline CDR1 and CDR2: ENHRY and SYGVKD. The CDR3 is 17 amino acids. V lost 2 bases and J 2 bases, leaving 15 bases between the germline ends. The CDR3 nucleotides read TGTGCCATCAGTGAGGGAACAGGGAGCTACACTAATGAAAAACTGTTTTTT. Translation: CAISEGTGSYTNEKLFF.

As regards this clone: The identical CDR3 is also encoded by other nucleotide sequences in the sample. The chain employs TRBV19 and TRBJ2-7, with D uncertain. Trimming removed 1 base at V and 3 bases at J, with 10 bases between. Germline lookup yields CDR1 LNHDA and CDR2 SQIVND (reference sequence). The CDR3 loop spans 14 amino acids. The CDR3 region has the DNA TGTGCCAGTAGTATAGGCGGCCCGAGCTACGAGCAGTACTTC. Amino acid sequence: CASSIGGPSYEQYF.

This chain joins TRBV5-1 and TRBJ2-7, with 8 bases identical to TRBD1. This CDR3 region has 15 residues. The V and J ends lost 4 bases and 3 bases, in that order; junction bases with no gene match: 9. Germline V gene lookup returns CDR1 SGHRS and CDR2 YFSETQ. The CDR3 DNA is TGCGCCAGCAGCCGAGGACAGGGAGTAGTCTACGAGCAGTACTTC. Amino acid sequence: CASSRGQGVVYEQYF.

V and J are TRBV5-1 and TRBJ1-2; 9 bases align to TRBD1. J lost 2 bases, V lost 3 bases, and 5 bases had no gene match. This CDR3 is 15 amino acids long. The germline CDR1 and CDR2 sequences are SGHRS and YFSETQ. The CDR3 DNA is TGCGCCAGCAGCTCTTCCGGGACAGGGAACTATGGCTACACCTTC. Encoded protein: CASSSSGTGNYGYTF.

The genes are TRBV30 and TRBJ2-1; possible D gene TRBD1, 5 bases. The CDR3 is made up of 12 amino acids. Trimming shortened V by 0 bases and J by 9 bases, and 9 bases separated the two germline ends. Per germline, CDR1 GTSNPN and CDR2 SVGIG (reference sequence). CDR3 sequence: CAWSVRDGEQFF. The CDR3 DNA is TGTGCCTGGAGTGTCAGGGATGGTGAGCAGTTCTTC.

The sample holds one count of this clone. The genes are TRBV15 and TRBJ1-4; tentative D call: TRBD1 (5 bases). This CDR3 contains 15 residues. The germline V gene encodes CDR1 LNHNV and CDR2 YYDKDF (reference sequence). V was cut by 1 base and J by 6 bases, with 12 bases left in between. The CDR3 reads CATSRGGDPDEKLFF. Written as DNA, the CDR3 is TGTGCCACCAGCAGAGGCGGGGACCCTGATGAAAAACTGTTTTTT.

V and J are TRBV7-8 and TRBJ2-7; 8 nucleotides align to TRBD2. CDR3 length: 15 residues. Trimming took 5 bases from V and 3 from J; bases not matched to a gene: 9. From germline, CDR1 is SGHVS and CDR2 FQNEAQ. The CDR3 reads CASSQGTSGRYEQYF. The CDR3 coding sequence is TGTGCCAGCAGCCAGGGAACTAGCGGCCGCTACGAGCAGTACTTC. The whole variable domain, filled in from reference TRBV7-8 and TRBJ2-7, reads GAGVSQSPRYKVAKRGQDVALRCDPISGHVSLFWYQQALGQGPEFLTYFQNEAQLDKSGLPSDRFFAERPEGSVSTLKIQRTQQEDSAVYLCASSQGTSGRYEQYFGPGTRLTVT.